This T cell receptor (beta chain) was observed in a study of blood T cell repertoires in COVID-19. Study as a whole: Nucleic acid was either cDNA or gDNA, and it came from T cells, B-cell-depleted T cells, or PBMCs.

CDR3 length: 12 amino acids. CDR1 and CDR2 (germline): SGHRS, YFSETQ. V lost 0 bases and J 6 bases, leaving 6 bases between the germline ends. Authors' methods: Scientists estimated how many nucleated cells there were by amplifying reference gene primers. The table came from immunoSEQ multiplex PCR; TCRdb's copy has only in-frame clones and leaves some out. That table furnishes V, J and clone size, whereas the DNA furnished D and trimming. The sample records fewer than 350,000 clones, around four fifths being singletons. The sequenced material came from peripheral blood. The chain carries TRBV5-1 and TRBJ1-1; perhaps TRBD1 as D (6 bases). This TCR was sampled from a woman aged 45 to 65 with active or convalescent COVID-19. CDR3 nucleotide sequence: TGCGCCAGCAGCTTGGGGGGGCCTGAAGCTTTCTTT. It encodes CASSLGGPEAFF.